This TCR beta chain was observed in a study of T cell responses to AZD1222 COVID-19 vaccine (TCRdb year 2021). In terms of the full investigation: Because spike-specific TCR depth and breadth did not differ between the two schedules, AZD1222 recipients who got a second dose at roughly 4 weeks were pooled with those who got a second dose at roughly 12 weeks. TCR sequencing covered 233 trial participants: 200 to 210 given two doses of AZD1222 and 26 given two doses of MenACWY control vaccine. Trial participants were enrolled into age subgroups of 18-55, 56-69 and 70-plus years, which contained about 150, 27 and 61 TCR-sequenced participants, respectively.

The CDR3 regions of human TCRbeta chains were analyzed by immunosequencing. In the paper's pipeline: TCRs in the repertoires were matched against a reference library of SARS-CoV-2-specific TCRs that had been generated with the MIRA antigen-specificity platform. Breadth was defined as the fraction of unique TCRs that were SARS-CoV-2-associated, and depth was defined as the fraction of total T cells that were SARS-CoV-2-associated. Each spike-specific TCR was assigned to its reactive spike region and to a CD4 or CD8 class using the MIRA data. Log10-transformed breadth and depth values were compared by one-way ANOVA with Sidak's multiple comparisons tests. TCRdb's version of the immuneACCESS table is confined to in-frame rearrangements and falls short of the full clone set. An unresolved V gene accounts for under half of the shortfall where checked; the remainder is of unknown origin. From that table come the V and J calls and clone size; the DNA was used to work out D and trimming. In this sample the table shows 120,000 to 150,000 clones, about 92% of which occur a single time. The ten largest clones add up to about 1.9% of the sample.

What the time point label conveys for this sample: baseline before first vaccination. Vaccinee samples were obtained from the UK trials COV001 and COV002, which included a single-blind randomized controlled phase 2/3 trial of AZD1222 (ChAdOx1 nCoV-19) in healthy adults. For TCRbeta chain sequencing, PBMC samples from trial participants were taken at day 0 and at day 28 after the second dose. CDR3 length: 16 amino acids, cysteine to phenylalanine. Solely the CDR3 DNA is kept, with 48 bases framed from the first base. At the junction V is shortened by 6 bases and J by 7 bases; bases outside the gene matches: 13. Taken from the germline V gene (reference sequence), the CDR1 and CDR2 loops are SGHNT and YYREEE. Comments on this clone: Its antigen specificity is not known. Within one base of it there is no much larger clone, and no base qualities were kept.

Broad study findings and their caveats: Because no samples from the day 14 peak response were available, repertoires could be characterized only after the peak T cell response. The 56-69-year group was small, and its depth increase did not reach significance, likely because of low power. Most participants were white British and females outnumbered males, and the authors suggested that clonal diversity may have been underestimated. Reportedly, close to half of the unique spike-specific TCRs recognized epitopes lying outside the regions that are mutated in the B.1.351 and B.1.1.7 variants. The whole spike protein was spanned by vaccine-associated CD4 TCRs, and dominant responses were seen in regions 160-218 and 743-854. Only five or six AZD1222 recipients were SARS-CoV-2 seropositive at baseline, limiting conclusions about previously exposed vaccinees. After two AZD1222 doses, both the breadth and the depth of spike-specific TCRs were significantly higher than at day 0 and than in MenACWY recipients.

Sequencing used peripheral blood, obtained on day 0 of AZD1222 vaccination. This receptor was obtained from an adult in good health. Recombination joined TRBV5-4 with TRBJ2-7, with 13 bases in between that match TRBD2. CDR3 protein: CASTTGLAGIGGEQYF. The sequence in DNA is TGTGCCAGCACCACGGGACTAGCGGGAATAGGGGGAGAGCAGTACTTC. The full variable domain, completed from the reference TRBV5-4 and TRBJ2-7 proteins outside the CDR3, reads ETGVTQSPTHLIKTRGQQVTLRCSSQSGHNTVSWYQQALGQGPQFIFQYYREEENGRGNFPPRFSGLQFPNYSSELNVNALELDDSALYLCASTTGLAGIGGEQYFGPGTRLTVT.